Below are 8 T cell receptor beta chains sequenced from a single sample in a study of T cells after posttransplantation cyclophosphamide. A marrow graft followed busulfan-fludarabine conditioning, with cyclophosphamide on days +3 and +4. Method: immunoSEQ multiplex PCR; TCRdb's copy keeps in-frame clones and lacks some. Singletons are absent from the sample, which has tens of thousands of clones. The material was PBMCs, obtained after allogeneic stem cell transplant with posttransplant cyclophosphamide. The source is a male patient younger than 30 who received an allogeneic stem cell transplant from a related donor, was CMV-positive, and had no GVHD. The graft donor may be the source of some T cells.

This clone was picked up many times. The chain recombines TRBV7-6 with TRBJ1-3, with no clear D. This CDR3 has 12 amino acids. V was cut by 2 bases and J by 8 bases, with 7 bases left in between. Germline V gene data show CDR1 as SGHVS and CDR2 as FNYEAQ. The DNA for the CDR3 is TGTGCCAGCAGCTTATCCGGAGACACCATATATTTT. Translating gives CASSLSGDTIYF.

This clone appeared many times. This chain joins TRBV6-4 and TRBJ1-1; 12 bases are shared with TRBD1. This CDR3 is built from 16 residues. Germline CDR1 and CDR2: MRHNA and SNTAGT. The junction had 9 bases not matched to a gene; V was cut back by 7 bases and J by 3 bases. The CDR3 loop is CASTDGTGGEDTEAFF. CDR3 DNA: TGTGCCAGCACCGACGGGACAGGGGGCGAGGACACTGAAGCTTTCTTT.

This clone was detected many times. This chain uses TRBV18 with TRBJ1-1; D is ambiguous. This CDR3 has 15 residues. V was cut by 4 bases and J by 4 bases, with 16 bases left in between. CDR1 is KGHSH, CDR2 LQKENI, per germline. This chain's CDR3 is CASSRVGLRGTEAFF. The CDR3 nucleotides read TGTGCCAGCTCACGGGTTGGGCTTCGGGGCACTGAAGCTTTCTTT.

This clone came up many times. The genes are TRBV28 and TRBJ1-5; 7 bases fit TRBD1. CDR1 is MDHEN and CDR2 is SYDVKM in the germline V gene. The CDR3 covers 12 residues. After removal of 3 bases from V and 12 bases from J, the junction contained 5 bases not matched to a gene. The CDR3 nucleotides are TGTGCCAGCAGTTTCCGACAGGGCGACCAGCATTTT. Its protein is CASSFRQGDQHF.

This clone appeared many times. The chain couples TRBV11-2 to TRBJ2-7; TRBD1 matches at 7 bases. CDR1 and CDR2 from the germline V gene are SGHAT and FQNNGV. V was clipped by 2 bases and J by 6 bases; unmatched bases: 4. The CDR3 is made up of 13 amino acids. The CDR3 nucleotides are TGTGCCAGCAGCTTAAGACAGGGAAGCGAGCAGTACTTC. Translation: CASSLRQGSEQYF.

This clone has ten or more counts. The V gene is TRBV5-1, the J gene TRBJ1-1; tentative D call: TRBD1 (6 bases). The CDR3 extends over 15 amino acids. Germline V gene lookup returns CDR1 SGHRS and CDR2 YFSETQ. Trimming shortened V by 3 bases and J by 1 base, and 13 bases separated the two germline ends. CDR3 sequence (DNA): TGCGCCAGCAGCTCCAGCAGGGGTTGGAACACTGAAGCTTTCTTT. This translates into CASSSSRGWNTEAFF.

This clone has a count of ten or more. As DNA, the CDR3 is TGTGCCAGCAGTTCAGGGACAGGGAATAGAAAAGCTTTCTTT. Its protein is CASSSGTGNRKAFF. The V gene is TRBV28, the J gene TRBJ1-1; 9 nucleotides line up with TRBD1. V shed 4 bases, J shed 9 bases, and the junction held 9 bases outside the gene matches. From germline, CDR1 is MDHEN and CDR2 SYDVKM. There are 14 residues in the CDR3. Complete variable domain (other parts from reference TRBV28 and TRBJ1-1): DVKVTQSSRYLVKRTGEKVFLECVQDMDHENMFWYRQDPGLGLRLIYFSYDVKMKEKGDIPEGYSVSREKKERFSLILESASTNQTSMYLCASSSGTGNRKAFFGQGTRLTVV.

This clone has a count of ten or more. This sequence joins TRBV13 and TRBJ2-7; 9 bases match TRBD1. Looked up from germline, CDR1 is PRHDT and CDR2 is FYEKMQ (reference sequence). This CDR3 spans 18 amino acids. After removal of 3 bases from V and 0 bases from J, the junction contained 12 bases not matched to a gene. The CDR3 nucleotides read TGTGCCAGCAGCTTGGGGACAGGGATACTAGCGAGCTCCTACGAGCAGTACTTC. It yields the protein CASSLGTGILASSYEQYF.